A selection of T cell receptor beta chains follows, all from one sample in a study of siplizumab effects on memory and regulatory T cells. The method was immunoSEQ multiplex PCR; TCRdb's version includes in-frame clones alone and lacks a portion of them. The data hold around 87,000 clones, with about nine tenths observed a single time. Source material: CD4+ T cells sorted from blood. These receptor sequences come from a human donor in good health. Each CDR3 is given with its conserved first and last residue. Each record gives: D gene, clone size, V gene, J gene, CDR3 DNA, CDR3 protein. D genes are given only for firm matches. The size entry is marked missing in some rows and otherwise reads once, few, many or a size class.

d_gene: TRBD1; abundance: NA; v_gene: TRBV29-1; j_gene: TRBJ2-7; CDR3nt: TGCAGCGTTGAAGAGAACAGGGGCAACGAGCAGTACTTC; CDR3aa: CSVEENRGNEQYF
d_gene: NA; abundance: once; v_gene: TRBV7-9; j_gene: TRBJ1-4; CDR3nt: TGTGCCAGCAGCCCCAACCGCGGAAAACTGTTTTTT; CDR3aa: CASSPNRGKLFF
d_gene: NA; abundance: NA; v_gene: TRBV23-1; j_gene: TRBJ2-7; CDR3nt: TGCGCCAGCAGTCGATATCGTAACAGCGGTGAGCAGTACTTC; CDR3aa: CASSRYRNSGEQYF
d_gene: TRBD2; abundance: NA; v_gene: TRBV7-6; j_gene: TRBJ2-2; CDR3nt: TGTGCCAGCAGCCTTCGGACTAGCGGGATGGGGACCGGGGAGCTGTTTTTT; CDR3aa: CASSLRTSGMGTGELFF
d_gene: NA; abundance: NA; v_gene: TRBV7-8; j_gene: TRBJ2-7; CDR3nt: TGTGCCAGCAGCTTGAGGTCCCCGGTCAACGAGCAGTACTTC; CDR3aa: CASSLRSPVNEQYF
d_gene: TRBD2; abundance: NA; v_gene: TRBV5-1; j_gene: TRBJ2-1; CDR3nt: TGCGCCAGCAGGGAGGGACTAGCGGCCTACAATGAGCAGTTCTTC; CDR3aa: CASREGLAAYNEQFF
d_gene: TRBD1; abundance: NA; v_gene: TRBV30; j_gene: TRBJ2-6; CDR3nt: TGTGCCTGGAGTGTACGCGGGACAGGGCAAACTGGGGCCAACGTCCTGACTTTC; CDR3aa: CAWSVRGTGQTGANVLTF
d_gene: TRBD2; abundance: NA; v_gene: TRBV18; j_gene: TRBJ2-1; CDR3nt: TGTGCCAGCTCACCATGGACTAGCGGGAGTAGTGAGCAGTTCTTC; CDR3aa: CASSPWTSGSSEQFF
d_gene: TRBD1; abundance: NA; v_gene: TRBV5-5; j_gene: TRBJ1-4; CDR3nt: TGTGCCAGCAGCTTTACAGGGGGCCAAAATGAAAAACTGTTTTTT; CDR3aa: CASSFTGGQNEKLFF
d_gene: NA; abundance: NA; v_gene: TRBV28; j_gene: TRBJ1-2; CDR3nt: TGTGCCACTCGGTCGGGGCCGGAGGTCTTCGACTATGGCTACACCTTC; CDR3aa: CATRSGPEVFDYGYTF
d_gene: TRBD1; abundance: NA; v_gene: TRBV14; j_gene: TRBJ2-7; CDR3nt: TGTGCCAGCAGCCAAGATCTCGGGACAGGGCTCCGCGAGCAGTACTTC; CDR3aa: CASSQDLGTGLREQYF
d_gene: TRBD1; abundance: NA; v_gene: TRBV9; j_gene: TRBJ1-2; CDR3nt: TGTGCCAGCAGCTTCGCCGGGACAGGGTCTTATGGCTACACCTTC; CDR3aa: CASSFAGTGSYGYTF
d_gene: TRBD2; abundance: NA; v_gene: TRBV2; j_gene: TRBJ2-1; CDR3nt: TGTGCCAGCAGCAAACTAGCGGGAGATTACAATGAGCAGTTCTTC; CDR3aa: CASSKLAGDYNEQFF
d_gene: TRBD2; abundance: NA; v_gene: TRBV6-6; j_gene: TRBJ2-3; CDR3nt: TGTGCCAGCAGTAGGGGCGGGAGGGGGACAGATACGCAGTATTTT; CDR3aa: CASSRGGRGTDTQYF
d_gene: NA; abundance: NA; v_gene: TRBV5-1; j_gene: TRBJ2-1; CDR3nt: TGCGCCAGCAGCTTGTCCATGGCCAATGAGCAGTTCTTC; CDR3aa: CASSLSMANEQFF
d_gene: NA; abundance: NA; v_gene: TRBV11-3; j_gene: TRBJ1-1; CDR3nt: TGTGCCAGCAGCTTAGGACAGTACACTGAAGCTTTCTTT; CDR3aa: CASSLGQYTEAFF
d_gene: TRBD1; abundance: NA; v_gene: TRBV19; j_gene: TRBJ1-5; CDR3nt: TGTGCCAGTAGTAGGGACAGGTCTCGGCCCCAGCATTTT; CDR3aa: CASSRDRSRPQHF
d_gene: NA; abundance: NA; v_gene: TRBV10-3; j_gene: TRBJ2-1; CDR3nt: TGTGCCATCAGTAGCGTGAGCTCCTACAATGAGCAGTTCTTC; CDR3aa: CAISSVSSYNEQFF
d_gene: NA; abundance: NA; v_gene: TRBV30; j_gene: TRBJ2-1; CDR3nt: TGTGCCTGGAGTGCTCCCATAGCAGGCGAGCAGTTCTTC; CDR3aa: CAWSAPIAGEQFF
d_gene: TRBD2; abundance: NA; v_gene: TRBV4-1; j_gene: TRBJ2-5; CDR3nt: TGCGCCAGCAGCCAAGCGAAGACGGGGGGATCGGAGACCCAGTACTTC; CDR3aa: CASSQAKTGGSETQYF
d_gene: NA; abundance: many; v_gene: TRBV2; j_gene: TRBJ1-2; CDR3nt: TGTGCCAGCAGCGGGGGGAGATGGATCTTC; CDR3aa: CASSGGRWIF
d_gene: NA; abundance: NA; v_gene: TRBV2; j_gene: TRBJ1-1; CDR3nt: TGTGCCAGCAGTGAAGCGCGCGTCGCGAACACTGAAGCTTTCTTT; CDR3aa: CASSEARVANTEAFF
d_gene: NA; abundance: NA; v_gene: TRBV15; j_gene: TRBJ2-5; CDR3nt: TGTGCCACCAGCAGAGATCCGGGGAGCGGGGAGACCCAGTACTTC; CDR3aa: CATSRDPGSGETQYF
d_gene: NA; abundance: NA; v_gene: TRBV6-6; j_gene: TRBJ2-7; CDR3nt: TGTGCCAGCAGCAGGGGAAGGGGGATCTACGAGCAGTACTTC; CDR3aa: CASSRGRGIYEQYF
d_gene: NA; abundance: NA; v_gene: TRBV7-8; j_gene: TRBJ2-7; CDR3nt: TGTGCCAGCAGCTTAGGCTTGAGGCAGAAACCGCAGTACTTC; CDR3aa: CASSLGLRQKPQYF
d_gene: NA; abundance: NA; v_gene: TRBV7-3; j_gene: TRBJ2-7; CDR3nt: TGTGCCAGCAGCCTAATGGTATCAGGGCACCACGAGCAGTACTTC; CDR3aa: CASSLMVSGHHEQYF